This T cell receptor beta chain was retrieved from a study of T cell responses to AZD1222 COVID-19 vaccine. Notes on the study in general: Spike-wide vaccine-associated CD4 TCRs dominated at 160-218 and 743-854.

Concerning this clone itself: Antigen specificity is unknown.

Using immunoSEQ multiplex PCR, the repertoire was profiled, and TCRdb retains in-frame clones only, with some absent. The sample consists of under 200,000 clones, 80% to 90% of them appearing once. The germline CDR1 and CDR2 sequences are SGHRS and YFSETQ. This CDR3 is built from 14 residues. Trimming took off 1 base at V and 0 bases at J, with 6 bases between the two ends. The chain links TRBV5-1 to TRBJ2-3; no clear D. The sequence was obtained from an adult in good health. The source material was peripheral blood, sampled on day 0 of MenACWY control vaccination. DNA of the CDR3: TGCGCCAGCAGCTTGTCCGATAGCACAGATACGCAGTATTTT. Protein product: CASSLSDSTDTQYF. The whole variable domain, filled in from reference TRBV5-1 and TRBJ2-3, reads KAGVTQTPRYLIKTRGQQVTLSCSPISGHRSVSWYQQTPGQGLQFLFEYFSETQRNKGNFPGRFSGRQFSNSRSEMNVSTLELGDSALYLCASSLSDSTDTQYFGPGTRLTVL.